This passage covers 21 T cell receptor beta chains from one sample sequenced in a study of regulatory T cells in long-lasting Graves disease. TCR beta libraries were built with iRepertoire HTBI primers and Arm-PCR of CDR3 regions. TCRdb re-derived calls from the multiplex PCR reads in MiXCR, one entry per CDR3 protein. The data contain about 470,000 distinct CDR3 sequences, about 20% of them seen just once; the ten biggest clones take up less than 9%. Documented time point: persistent/refractory GD, antithyroid drugs over 5 years with positive TRAb. PBMC-extracted RNA yielded the TCR library. The material sequenced was peripheral blood mononuclear cells (PBMCs), taken when the disease was refractory, from a patient treated with antithyroid drugs. These receptors originate from a female donor with Graves disease.

As to this clonotype: This could be a read error, since a much larger clone is one nucleotide away. This sequence joins TRBV6-2 or TRBV6-3 and TRBJ2-7, with D possibly being TRBD1 (5 bases). Germline values: CDR1 MNHEY, CDR2 SVGEGT. CDR3 size: 12 residues. CDR3 protein: CASSRTIFEQHF. In DNA form, the CDR3 reads TGTGCCAGCAGTCGGACAATATTCGAGCAGCACTTC.

This clonotype was seen repeatedly, ten times or more. The chain links TRBV20-1 to TRBJ2-2; possibly TRBD2 for D (5 bases). Trimming removed 8 bases at V and 1 base at J, with 11 bases between. The CDR3 extends over 13 amino acids. Germline V gene lookup returns CDR1 DFQATT and CDR2 SNEGSKA (reference sequence). The CDR3 DNA reads as TGCAGTTCGCACGGGGTGAACACCGGGGAGCTGTTTTTT. Protein: CSSHGVNTGELFF.

The rearrangement links TRBV6-2 or TRBV6-3 to TRBJ2-7; D remains unclear. Germline CDR1 reads MNHEY; CDR2 reads SVGEGT. CDR3 length: 13 residues. The V and J ends lost 2 bases and 6 bases respectively, with 11 bases between them. In DNA, the CDR3 is TGTGCCAGCAGTTACCAAAACGGACGCGAGCAGTACTTC. This codes for CASSYQNGREQYF.

A few counts support this clonotype. This chain uses TRBV19 with TRBJ2-7; D remains unclear. The length of the CDR3 is 13 residues. The germline gives CDR1 LNHDA, CDR2 SQIVND (reference sequence). V was clipped by 3 bases and J by 0 bases, with 6 bases between them. The CDR3 here is CASSIFHSYEQYF. DNA of the CDR3: TGTGCCAGTAGTATTTTCCACTCCTACGAGCAGTACTTC. The whole variable domain, filled in from reference TRBV19 and TRBJ2-7, reads DGGITQSPKYLFRKEGQNVTLSCEQNLNHDAMYWYRQDPGQGLRLIYYSQIVNDFQKGDIAEGYSVSREKKESFPLTVTSAQKNPTAFYLCASSIFHSYEQYFGPGTRLTVT.

This clonotype was recorded many times. CDR3 sequence reads: CASSRTGSTYEQYF. In DNA form, the CDR3 reads TGTGCCAGCAGCCGAACGGGGTCTACCTACGAGCAGTACTTC. The genes are TRBV13 and TRBJ2-7; the D gene is possibly TRBD2 (5 bases). CDR3 length: 14 residues. In germline, CDR1 is PRHDT, CDR2 FYEKMQ (reference sequence). Trimming pared 5 bases from V and 2 bases from J, leaving 13 bases between.

The sample holds many counts of this clonotype. This rearrangement joins TRBV6-5 to TRBJ2-6, with D perhaps TRBD1 (5 bases). The CDR3 is 18 residues long. CDR1 and CDR2 from the germline V gene are MNHEY and SVGAGI. V was pared by 0 bases and J by 0 bases, with 12 bases between. In DNA, the CDR3 is TGTGCCAGCAGTTACTCTGGGTGGCAGGGCTCTGGGGCCAACGTCCTGACTTTC. Translating gives CASSYSGWQGSGANVLTF.

This clonotype was observed a handful of times. The chain combines TRBV19 with TRBJ1-5, with a possible D match to TRBD1 (6 bases). The CDR3 consists of 14 residues. Trimming removed 4 bases from V and 7 bases from J, with 14 bases in between. Germline-derived CDR1 and CDR2 are LNHDA and SQIVND (reference sequence). CDR3 in DNA: TGTGCCAGTAGTACTCAGGGGACCCTGCAGCCCCAGCATTTT. This codes for CASSTQGTLQPQHF.

This clonotype was detected ten times or more. This chain joins TRBV30 and TRBJ1-2; a possible D gene is TRBD1 (5 bases). V lost 5 bases to trimming and J lost 5 bases, with 18 bases between them. The CDR3 contains 14 residues. The germline CDR1 and CDR2 sequences are GTSNPN and SVGIG (reference sequence). The DNA of the CDR3 is TGTGCCTGGGGGACCGGGGCAGGCGCATATGGCTACACCTTC. Its protein product is CAWGTGAGAYGYTF.

This clonotype has ten or more counts. The rearrangement links TRBV7-8 to TRBJ1-1; D not resolved. The CDR3 has 13 amino acids. Germline V CDR1 and CDR2: SGHVS, FQNEAQ. V was clipped by 1 base and J by 7 bases, with 10 bases between them. Written as DNA, the CDR3 is TGTGCCAGCAGCTTAGTGCGGTTCAATGAAGCTTTCTTT. It specifies CASSLVRFNEAFF.

This chain uses TRBV19 with TRBJ2-5, with D tentatively TRBD2 (5 bases). The CDR3 has 13 residues. V lost 4 bases and J 3 bases, leaving 9 bases between the germline ends. From germline, CDR1 is LNHDA and CDR2 SQIVND (reference sequence). The CDR3 here is CASSTSGEETQYF. CDR3 nucleotide sequence: TGTGCCAGTAGTACTTCCGGGGAAGAGACCCAGTACTTC.

In the case of this clonotype: A much larger clone differs by one base, so this may be a read error. Since no conserved phenylalanine or tryptophan closes the CDR3, a read error is the likely cause. This chain joins TRBV20-1 and TRBJ1-5; no firm D call. The germline V gene has CDR1 DFQATT and CDR2 SNEGSKA (reference sequence). Trimming removed 5 bases at V and 1 base at J, with 6 bases between. The CDR3 is 12 residues long. CDR3 DNA: TGCAGTGCTGACGGGAGCAATCAGCCCCAGCATTCT. This sequence encodes CSADGSNQPQHS.

CDR3 DNA sequence: TGTGCCAGCAGCCAAGATCCATCGGAAAACACCATATATTTT. It codes for CASSQDPSENTIYF. The rearrangement uses TRBV4-2 and TRBJ1-3; the D is unclear. Trimming pared 0 bases from V and 6 bases from J, leaving 9 bases between. Per the germline V gene, CDR1 is LGHNA and CDR2 is YNFKEQ. This CDR3 comprises 14 residues.

This clonotype was recorded only once. V usage is TRBV6-2 or TRBV6-3 and J usage is TRBJ2-1; D gene unclear. CDR3 length equals 16 residues. Germline V gives CDR1 MNHEY, CDR2 SVGEGT. The ends were cut back, 5 bases at V and 4 bases at J, with 18 bases in the middle. The CDR3 nucleotides are TGTGCCAGCAGTGAGCGACTTACTAATCCATACAATGAGCAGTTCTTC. Translated, it gives CASSERLTNPYNEQFF.

This clonotype was observed a few times. The chain recombines TRBV4-2 with TRBJ2-7; 10 nucleotides agree with TRBD2. Looked up from germline, CDR1 is LGHNA and CDR2 is YNFKEQ. The CDR3 is made up of 15 amino acids. V lost 0 bases to trimming and J lost 7 bases; unmatched junction nucleotides: 6. The CDR3 here is CASSQEIGLAAEQYF. In DNA, the CDR3 is TGTGCCAGCAGCCAAGAGATAGGACTAGCGGCAGAGCAGTACTTC.

The table lists this clonotype with many counts. The chain links TRBV24-1 to TRBJ1-1, with D possibly matching TRBD1 (5 bases). The CDR3 is made up of 13 amino acids. The V end was cut by 2 bases, the J end by 5 bases, with 8 bases between. Germline V CDR1 and CDR2: KGHDR, SFDVKD. The CDR3: CATSDSRDTEAFF. DNA of the CDR3: TGTGCCACCAGTGATTCCAGGGATACTGAAGCTTTCTTT.

This clonotype was counted between two and nine times. V is TRBV12-3 or TRBV12-4 and J is TRBJ2-7; TRBD2 agrees at 9 bases. Trimming at V came to 4 bases and at J to 6 bases, leaving 4 bases not matched to a gene. The CDR3 spans 13 residues. CDR3 region: CASSWMTSGEQYF. The CDR3 bases are TGTGCCAGCAGTTGGATGACTAGCGGCGAGCAGTACTTC.

The chain recombines TRBV5-1 with TRBJ2-7; 7 positions agree with TRBD2. V trimming: 0 bases; J trimming: 3 bases; junction bases outside the gene matches: 9. CDR1 and CDR2 (germline): SGHRS, YFSETQ. The CDR3 length is 16 residues. The CDR3 sequence: CASSLVESSGLYEQYF. In DNA, the CDR3 is TGCGCCAGCAGCTTGGTGGAGTCTAGCGGACTCTACGAGCAGTACTTC. Full variable domain (missing parts from reference TRBV5-1 and TRBJ2-7): KAGVTQTPRYLIKTRGQQVTLSCSPISGHRSVSWYQQTPGQGLQFLFEYFSETQRNKGNFPGRFSGRQFSNSRSEMNVSTLELGDSALYLCASSLVESSGLYEQYFGPGTRLTVT.

The chain links TRBV27 to TRBJ2-1; 8 positions agree with TRBD2. V gave up 3 bases and J gave up 7 bases; unmatched junction bases: 8. The CDR3 totals 15 residues. CDR1 is MNHEY and CDR2 is SMNVEV in the germline V gene (reference sequence). The CDR3 sequence: CASSFTSGARNEQFF. The CDR3 DNA reads as TGTGCCAGCAGTTTTACTAGCGGTGCCAGGAATGAGCAGTTCTTC.

This clonotype was seen many times. This chain joins TRBV11-2 and TRBJ1-1; 7 nucleotides line up with TRBD1. CDR3 length: 14 amino acids. With 5 bases clipped from V and 5 bases from J, the junction kept 8 bases outside the gene matches. In germline, CDR1 is SGHAT, CDR2 FQNNGV. CDR3 DNA: TGTGCCAGCAGCATTCGTCAGGGGGTGACTGAAGCTTTCTTT. Translation: CASSIRQGVTEAFF.

This clonotype was detected only a few times. The rearrangement links TRBV25-1 to TRBJ2-3; 8 nucleotides line up with TRBD1. The trim removed 3 bases at V and 0 bases at J, leaving 2 bases unmatched. Germline V gene sequence: CDR1 MGHDK, CDR2 SYGVNS. The CDR3 loop spans 15 amino acids. The CDR3 is CASSDRGLSTDTQYF. The CDR3 nucleotides read TGTGCCAGCAGTGACAGGGGGCTAAGCACAGATACGCAGTATTTT. Complete variable domain (other parts from reference TRBV25-1 and TRBJ2-3): EADIYQTPRYLVIGTGKKITLECSQTMGHDKMYWYQQDPGMELHLIHYSYGVNSTEKGDLSSESTVSRIRTEHFPLTLESARPSHTSQYLCASSDRGLSTDTQYFGPGTRLTVL.

This clonotype was detected only a few times. The chain uses TRBV27 and TRBJ2-2, with D perhaps given as TRBD1 or TRBD2 (5 bases each). V was pared by 5 bases and J by 6 bases, with 19 bases between. The CDR3 contains 16 residues. The germline V gene has CDR1 MNHEY and CDR2 SMNVEV (reference sequence). The CDR3 spells CASSPLGTVKAGELFF. CDR3 nucleotides: TGTGCCAGCAGTCCGCTCGGGACCGTAAAGGCCGGGGAGCTGTTTTTT.